This T cell receptor (beta chain) was found in a study of shared clonotypes between healthy human individuals. The run depth of the assay was deep. Input per replicate PCR of unsorted PBMC was 300 ng DNA, corresponding to about 30,000 T cell genomes. Authors' processing steps: Junction-only immunoSEQ sequences carried no quality scores, so filtering differed. Measured with immunoSEQ multiplex PCR; TCRdb has only the in-frame clones, and not every one. The DNA was the basis for D and trimming; V, J and clone size are from that table. The profile shows fewer than 650,000 clones, around three quarters of them singletons. All of the donors resided in Nashville, Tennessee, and each was a Caucasian adult. CDR1 is MGHDK, CDR2 SYGVNS, per germline. This CDR3 has 14 residues. V was clipped by 8 bases and J by 3 bases; unmatched bases: 9. Only a few counts were recorded for this clone. This may come from a read error, since a much larger clone is one base off.

The chain is built from TRBV25-1 and TRBJ2-7, with 8 nucleotides matching TRBD1. The sequenced material came from PBMCs. The sequence was collected from a woman in her thirties or forties in good health. Some clones in this sample may be carry-over from other donors' samples. CDR3 region: CASGGQGRYYEQYF. CDR3 DNA sequence: TGTGCCAGCGGCGGACAGGGTCGATACTACGAGCAGTACTTC.